This TCR beta chain was captured in a study of blood T cell repertoires in COVID-19. Study-level background: COVID-19 samples collected from the United States, Italy and Spain covered acute and convalescent phases. Sources were T cells, B-cell-depleted T cells, or PBMCs; the material itself was cDNA or gDNA.

CDR1 and CDR2 (germline): SGHAT, FQNNGV. V lost 3 bases and J lost 6; bases outside the gene matches: 6. The CDR3 totals 15 residues. As originally analysed: The authors estimated nucleated cell counts from reference gene primer amplification. The data were produced by immunoSEQ multiplex PCR, yet TCRdb's version contains in-frame clones alone and is incomplete. V, J and clone size were drawn from that table, and D and trimming were deduced from the DNA. Of about 120,000 clones listed, more than 80% are singletons. The TCR originated in a man between 65 and 85 years old with active or convalescent COVID-19. Sequencing was carried out using peripheral blood. The chain recombines TRBV11-2 with TRBJ2-2, with 8 bases that match TRBD1. CDR3 DNA: TGTGCCAGCAGCTTTCGTGACAGGGGCGCCGGGGAGCTGTTTTTT. Its protein is CASSFRDRGAGELFF.